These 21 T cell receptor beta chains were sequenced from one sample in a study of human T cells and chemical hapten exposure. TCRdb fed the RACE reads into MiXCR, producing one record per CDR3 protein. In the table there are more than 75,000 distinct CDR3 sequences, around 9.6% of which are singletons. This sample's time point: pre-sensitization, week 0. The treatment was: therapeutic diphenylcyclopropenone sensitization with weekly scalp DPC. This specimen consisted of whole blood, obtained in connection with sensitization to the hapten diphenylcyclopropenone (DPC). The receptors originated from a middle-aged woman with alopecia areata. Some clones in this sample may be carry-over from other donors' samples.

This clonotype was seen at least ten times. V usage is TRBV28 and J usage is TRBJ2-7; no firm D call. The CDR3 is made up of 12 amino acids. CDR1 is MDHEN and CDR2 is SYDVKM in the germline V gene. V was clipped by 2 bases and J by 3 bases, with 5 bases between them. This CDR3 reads CASSLGFYEQYF. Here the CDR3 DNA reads TGTGCCAGCAGTTTAGGGTTCTACGAGCAGTACTTC.

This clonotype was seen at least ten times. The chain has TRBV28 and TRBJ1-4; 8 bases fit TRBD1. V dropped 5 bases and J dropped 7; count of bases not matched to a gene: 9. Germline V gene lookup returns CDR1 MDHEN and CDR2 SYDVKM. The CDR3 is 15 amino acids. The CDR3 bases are TGTGCCAGCAGTCGATCAGGGGGCCGGGGTGAAAAACTGTTTTTT. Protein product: CASSRSGGRGEKLFF.

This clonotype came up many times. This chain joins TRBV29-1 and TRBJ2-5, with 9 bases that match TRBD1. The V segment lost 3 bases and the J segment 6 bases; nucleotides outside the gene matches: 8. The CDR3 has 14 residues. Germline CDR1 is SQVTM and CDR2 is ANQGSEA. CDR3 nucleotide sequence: TGCAGCGTTGACGGACAGGGGAGTGGGAAGACCCAGTACTTC. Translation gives CSVDGQGSGKTQYF. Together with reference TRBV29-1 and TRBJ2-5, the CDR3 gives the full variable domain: SAVISQKPSRDICQRGTSLTIQCQVDSQVTMMFWYRQQPGQSLTLIATANQGSEATYESGFVIDKFPISRPNLTFSTLTVSNMSPEDSSIYLCSVDGQGSGKTQYFGPGTRLLVL.

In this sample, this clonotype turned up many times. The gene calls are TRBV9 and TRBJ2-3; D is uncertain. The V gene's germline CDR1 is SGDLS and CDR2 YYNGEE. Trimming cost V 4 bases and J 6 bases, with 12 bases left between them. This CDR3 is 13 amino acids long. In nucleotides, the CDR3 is TGTGCCAGCAGCATTAATACCTACGATACGCAGTATTTT. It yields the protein CASSINTYDTQYF.

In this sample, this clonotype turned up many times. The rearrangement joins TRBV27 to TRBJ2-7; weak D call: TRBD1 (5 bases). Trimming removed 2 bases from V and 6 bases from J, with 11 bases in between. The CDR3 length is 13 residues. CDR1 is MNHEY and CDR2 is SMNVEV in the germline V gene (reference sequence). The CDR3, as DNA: TGTGCCAGCAGTTTAAGCAGGGCCGGCGAGCAGTACTTC. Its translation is CASSLSRAGEQYF.

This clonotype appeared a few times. The CDR3 here is CASSSRSGTYTDTQYF. DNA of the CDR3: TGTGCCAGCAGCTCACGCTCCGGGACTTACACAGATACGCAGTATTTT. The J gene is TRBJ2-3, the V gene TRBV7-6, with TRBD2 as a possible D gene (6 bases). Trimming took off 4 bases at V and 2 bases at J, with 16 bases between the two ends. CDR1 is SGHVS and CDR2 is FNYEAQ in the germline V gene. The length of the CDR3 is 16 residues.

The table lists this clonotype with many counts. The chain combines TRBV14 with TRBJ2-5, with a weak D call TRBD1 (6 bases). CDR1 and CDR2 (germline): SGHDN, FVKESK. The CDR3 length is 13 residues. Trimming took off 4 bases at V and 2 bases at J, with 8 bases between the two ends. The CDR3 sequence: CASSRGQQETQYF. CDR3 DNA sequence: TGTGCCAGCAGCCGAGGACAGCAAGAGACCCAGTACTTC.

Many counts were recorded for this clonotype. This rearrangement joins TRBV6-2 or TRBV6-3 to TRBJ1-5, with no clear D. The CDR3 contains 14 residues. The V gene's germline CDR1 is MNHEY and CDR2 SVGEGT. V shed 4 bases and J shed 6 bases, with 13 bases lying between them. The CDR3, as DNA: TGTGCCAGCAGTTGGGTTGGCAGTACTCAGCCCCAGCATTTT. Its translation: CASSWVGSTQPQHF.

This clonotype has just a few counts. The CDR3 spells CASSPQRYNSPLHF. CDR3 coding DNA: TGTGCCAGCAGCCCTCAGCGGTATAATTCACCCCTCCACTTT. The genes are TRBV3-1 and TRBJ1-6; no definite D call. V shed 4 bases and J shed 4 bases, with 8 bases lying between them. There are 14 residues in the CDR3. Germline CDR1 reads LGHDT; CDR2 reads YNNKEL (reference sequence).

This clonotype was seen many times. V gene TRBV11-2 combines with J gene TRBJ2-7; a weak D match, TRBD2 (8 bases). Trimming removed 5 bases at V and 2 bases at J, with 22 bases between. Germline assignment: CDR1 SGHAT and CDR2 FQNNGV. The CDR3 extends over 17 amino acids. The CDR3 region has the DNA TGTGCCAGCAGCCTCTTACGGGGGGGGACAGCCGCCTACGAGCAGTACTTC. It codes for CASSLLRGGTAAYEQYF.

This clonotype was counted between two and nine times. CDR3 DNA sequence: TGTGCCAGCAACTCAGGGACGTCCTATAATTCACCCCTCCACTTT. Encoded protein: CASNSGTSYNSPLHF. V gene TRBV6-5 combines with J gene TRBJ1-6; TRBD1 might be the D (5 bases). The CDR3 totals 15 residues. Between the trimmed V and J ends, which lost 7 bases and 1 base, there was a span of 11 bases. The germline CDR1 and CDR2 sequences are MNHEY and SVGAGI.

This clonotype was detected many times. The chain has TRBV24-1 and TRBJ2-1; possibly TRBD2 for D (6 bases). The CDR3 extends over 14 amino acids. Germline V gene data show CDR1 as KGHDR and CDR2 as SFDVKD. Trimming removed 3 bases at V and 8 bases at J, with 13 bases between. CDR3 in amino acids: CATSDPRGLDEQFF. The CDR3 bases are TGTGCCACCAGTGATCCTCGGGGGTTGGATGAGCAGTTCTTC.

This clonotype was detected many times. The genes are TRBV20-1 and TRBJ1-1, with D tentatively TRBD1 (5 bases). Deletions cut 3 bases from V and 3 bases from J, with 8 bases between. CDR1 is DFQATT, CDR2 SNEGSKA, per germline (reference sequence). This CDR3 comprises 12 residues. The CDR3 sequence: CSARGGDTEAFF. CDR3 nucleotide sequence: TGCAGTGCTAGGGGGGGGGACACTGAAGCTTTCTTT.

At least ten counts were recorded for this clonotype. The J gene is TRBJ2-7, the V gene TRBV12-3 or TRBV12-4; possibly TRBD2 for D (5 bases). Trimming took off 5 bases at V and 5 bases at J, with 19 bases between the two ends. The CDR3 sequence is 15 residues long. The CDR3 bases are TGTGCCAGCAGTACCCGCTCCGTCCACGGGAACGAGCAGTACTTC. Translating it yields CASSTRSVHGNEQYF.

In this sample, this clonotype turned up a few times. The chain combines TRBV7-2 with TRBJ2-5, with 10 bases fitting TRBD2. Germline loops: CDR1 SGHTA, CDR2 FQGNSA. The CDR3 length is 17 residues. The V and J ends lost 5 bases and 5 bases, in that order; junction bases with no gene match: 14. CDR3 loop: CASSPRLAGATPETQYF. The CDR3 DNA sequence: TGTGCCAGCAGCCCAAGGCTAGCGGGGGCGACCCCCGAGACCCAGTACTTC.

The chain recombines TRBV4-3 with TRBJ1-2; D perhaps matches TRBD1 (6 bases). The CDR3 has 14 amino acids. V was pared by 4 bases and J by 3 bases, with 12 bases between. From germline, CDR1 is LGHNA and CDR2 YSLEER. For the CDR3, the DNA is TGCGCCAGCAGCCTTAGACAGGTTGACTATGGCTACACCTTC. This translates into CASSLRQVDYGYTF.

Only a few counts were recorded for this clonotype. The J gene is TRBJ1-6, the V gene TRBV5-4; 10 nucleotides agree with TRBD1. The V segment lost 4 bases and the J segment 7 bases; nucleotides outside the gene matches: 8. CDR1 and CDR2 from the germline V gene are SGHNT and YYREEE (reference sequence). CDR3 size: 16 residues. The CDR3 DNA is TGTGCCAGCAGCCCCCTACCGGGACAGGGGAATTCACCCCTCCACTTT. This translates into CASSPLPGQGNSPLHF.

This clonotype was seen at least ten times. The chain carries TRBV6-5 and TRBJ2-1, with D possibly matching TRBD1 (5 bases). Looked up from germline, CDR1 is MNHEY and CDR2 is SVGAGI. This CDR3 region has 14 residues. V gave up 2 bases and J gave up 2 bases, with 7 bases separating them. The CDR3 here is CASSYGAAYNEQFF. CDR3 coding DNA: TGTGCCAGCAGTTACGGGGCAGCCTACAATGAGCAGTTCTTC.

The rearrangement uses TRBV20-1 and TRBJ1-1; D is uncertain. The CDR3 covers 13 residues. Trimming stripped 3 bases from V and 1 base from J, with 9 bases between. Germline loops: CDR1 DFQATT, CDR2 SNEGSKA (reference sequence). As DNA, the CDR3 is TGCAGTGCTAGCAGGCAGAGGAACACTGAAGCTTTCTTT. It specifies CSASRQRNTEAFF.

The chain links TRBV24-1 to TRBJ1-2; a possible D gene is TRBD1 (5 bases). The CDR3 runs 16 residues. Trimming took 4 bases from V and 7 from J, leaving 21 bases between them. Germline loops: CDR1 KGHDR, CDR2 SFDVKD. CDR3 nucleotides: TGTGCCACCAGTGACGGCAGCGGTTCTGGGGCCGGTGGCTACACCTTC. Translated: CATSDGSGSGAGGYTF.

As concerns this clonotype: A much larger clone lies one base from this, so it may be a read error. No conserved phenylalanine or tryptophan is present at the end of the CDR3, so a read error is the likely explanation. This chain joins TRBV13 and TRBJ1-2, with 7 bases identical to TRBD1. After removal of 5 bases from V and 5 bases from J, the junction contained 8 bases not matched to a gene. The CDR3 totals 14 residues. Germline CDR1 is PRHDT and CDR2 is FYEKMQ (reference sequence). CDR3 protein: CASSPGRGPYGYTL. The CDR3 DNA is TGTGCCAGCAGCCCAGGGAGGGGGCCTTATGGCTACACCTTG.